A selection of T cell receptor beta chains follows, all from one sample in a study of brain T cells in children with intractable seizures. The protocol was immunoSEQ multiplex PCR, while the TCRdb copy is restricted to in-frame clones and leaves out a portion. This table holds about 340,000 clones, roughly 92% found once. This specimen was peripheral blood, taken around 5 months after surgery. The receptors were sampled from a boy younger than two with tuberous sclerosis and intractable seizures. The CDR3 runs from the conserved cysteine through the conserved F or W. D genes are given only for firm matches. The size of a clone is reported for some rows only, either as once, few or many, or as a class for expanded clones.

d_call j_call v_call clone_size cdr3_aa cdr3_nt
- TRBJ1-3 TRBV13 - CASTYGAAGNTIYF TGTGCCAGCACATACGGGGCAGCGGGAAACACCATATATTTT
- TRBJ2-7 TRBV19 once CASSITGDSYEQYF TGTGCCAGTAGTATTACAGGAGATTCCTACGAGCAGTACTTC
- TRBJ2-2 TRBV27 - CASSWDGAQTGELFF TGTGCCAGCAGTTGGGACGGAGCTCAAACCGGGGAGCTGTTTTTT
TRBD1 TRBJ1-6 TRBV7-6 - CASSRTGMVSPLHF TGTGCCAGCAGCCGGACAGGGATGGTTTCACCCCTCCACTTT
- TRBJ1-1 TRBV7-9 once CASSLNLAEAFF TGTGCCAGCAGCTTAAACCTCGCGGAAGCTTTCTTT
- TRBJ1-2 TRBV20-1 few CSASSDRNTYGYTF TGCAGTGCTAGTTCGGACAGAAACACCTATGGCTACACCTTC
TRBD2 TRBJ2-2 TRBV30 once CAWRRTSGRSTGELFF TGTGCCTGGAGAAGAACTAGCGGGAGAAGCACCGGGGAGCTGTTTTTT
- TRBJ2-7 TRBV11-2 - CASSLRTRDGSYEQYF TGTGCCAGCAGCTTAAGAACGCGGGATGGATCCTACGAGCAGTACTTC
- TRBJ1-2 TRBV7-9 - CASSLGNYWGYTF TGTGCCAGCAGCTTAGGCAACTATTGGGGCTACACCTTC
- TRBJ1-5 TRBV6-1 - CASSEMLGLRNQPQHF TGTGCCAGCAGTGAAATGCTGGGTTTGAGGAATCAGCCCCAGCATTTT
TRBD1 TRBJ2-7 TRBV7-2 - CASSLAGTGTAYEQYF TGTGCCAGCAGCTTGGCGGGGACAGGGACGGCCTACGAGCAGTACTTC
- TRBJ2-1 TRBV6-4 - CASSDSTVQEQFF TGTGCCAGCAGTGACTCGACTGTCCAAGAGCAGTTCTTC
- TRBJ1-5 TRBV12-1 few CASPRGLNNQPQHF TGTGCCAGCCCCAGGGGGCTTAACAATCAGCCCCAGCATTTT
TRBD2 TRBJ2-2 TRBV30 many CAWSKTSGPGAGELFF TGTGCCTGGAGTAAGACTAGCGGTCCCGGGGCCGGGGAGCTGTTTTTT
- TRBJ2-7 TRBV19 - CATLDRRSYEQYF TGTGCCACCCTAGACAGGCGATCCTACGAGCAGTACTTC
TRBD1 TRBJ1-1 TRBV9 - CASSVGTGGAFF TGTGCCAGCAGCGTTGGGACAGGGGGAGCTTTCTTT
- TRBJ2-2 TRBV6-5 - CASSYSPGPFTGELFF TGTGCCAGCAGTTATTCTCCAGGTCCGTTTACCGGGGAGCTGTTTTTT
TRBD1 TRBJ1-6 TRBV18 once CASSPTGGVNSPLHF TGTGCCAGCTCACCAACAGGGGGTGTGAATTCACCCCTCCACTTT
- TRBJ2-4 TRBV11-2 - CASSLVPGLIAKNIQYF TGTGCCAGCAGCTTAGTTCCGGGACTCATAGCCAAAAACATTCAGTACTTC
- TRBJ2-7 TRBV24-1 once CATSDSSISYEQYF TGTGCCACCAGTGACTCCTCTATTAGCTACGAGCAGTACTTC
- TRBJ1-5 TRBV19 - CASTVELNQPQHF TGTGCCAGTACGGTAGAGCTAAATCAGCCCCAGCATTTT
- TRBJ2-7 TRBV6-5 once CASSFLWRDYEQYF TGTGCCAGCAGTTTCCTTTGGAGGGACTACGAGCAGTACTTC
TRBD1 TRBJ2-7 TRBV2 - CASSEGDSLQYEQYF TGTGCCAGCAGTGAGGGGGACAGCCTACAGTACGAGCAGTACTTC
- TRBJ2-2 TRBV11-3 - CASGRSNTGELFF TGTGCCAGCGGCAGGTCGAACACCGGGGAGCTGTTTTTT
TRBD2 TRBJ2-3 TRBV19 - CASSRKQREGTDTQYF TGTGCCAGTAGTAGGAAGCAGCGGGAGGGGACTGATACGCAGTATTTT
- TRBJ1-5 TRBV20-1 - CSASGVRENSNQPQHF TGCAGTGCTAGTGGGGTGCGGGAGAATAGCAATCAGCCCCAGCATTTT
- TRBJ1-5 TRBV25-1 - CASSDPGVGGNQPQHF TGTGCCAGCAGTGATCCCGGAGTTGGGGGGAATCAGCCCCAGCATTTT
- TRBJ1-3 TRBV5-1 - CASRGDSEGPGNTIYF TGCGCCAGCAGGGGGGACTCGGAGGGACCTGGAAACACCATATATTTT
- TRBJ1-2 TRBV13 - CASSPSGKGRGYTF TGTGCCAGCAGCCCCAGCGGCAAAGGAAGGGGCTACACCTTC
TRBD2 TRBJ2-1 TRBV24-1 - CATSDLQLAGRDEQFF TGTGCCACCAGTGATTTGCAACTAGCGGGAAGGGATGAGCAGTTCTTC
- TRBJ2-2 TRBV7-8 - CASSSDRALNTGELFF TGTGCCAGCAGCTCCGATCGGGCCCTTAACACCGGGGAGCTGTTTTTT
TRBD2 TRBJ2-1 TRBV9 - CASSVERLAGGSSYNEQFF TGTGCCAGCAGCGTAGAGAGACTAGCGGGAGGGAGCTCCTACAATGAGCAGTTCTTC
- TRBJ2-7 TRBV2 once CASSEAWGREQYF TGTGCCAGCAGTGAAGCATGGGGCAGAGAGCAGTACTTC
TRBD2 TRBJ2-1 TRBV29-1 - CSGEGNEQFF TGCAGCGGGGAGGGAAATGAGCAGTTCTTC
TRBD2 TRBJ2-3 TRBV7-3 - CASSSVAGGPADTQYF TGTGCCAGCAGCTCCGTAGCGGGAGGACCCGCAGATACGCAGTATTTT
TRBD2 TRBJ2-7 TRBV7-8 once CASCRLAGSPTMSEQYF TGTGCCAGCTGTCGTCTAGCGGGATCTCCCACTATGTCCGAGCAGTACTTC
TRBD2 TRBJ2-7 TRBV9 once CASSVGQLAGVYEQYF TGTGCCAGCAGCGTAGGACAACTAGCGGGGGTCTACGAGCAGTACTTC
- TRBJ2-5 TRBV13 - CASSLAGDAGPQYF TGTGCCAGCAGCTTAGCAGGTGATGCCGGGCCCCAGTACTTC
- TRBJ1-2 TRBV6-5 - CASSLQGRYPGYTF TGTGCCAGCAGCTTACAGGGAAGGTATCCTGGCTACACCTTC
TRBD2 TRBJ2-2 TRBV9 - CASRQEGLAVTGELFF TGTGCCAGCAGGCAGGAGGGACTAGCGGTCACCGGGGAGCTGTTTTTT
- TRBJ2-5 TRBV15 - CATSREFETQYF TGTGCCACCAGCAGAGAATTTGAGACCCAGTACTTC
TRBD1 TRBJ2-2 TRBV4-1 - CASSHDTGTGGATGGAGELFF TGCGCCAGCAGCCACGATACCGGGACAGGGGGCGCTACGGGGGGGGCCGGGGAGCTGTTTTTT
- TRBJ2-7 TRBV27 - CASRKRKEAYEQYF TGTGCCAGCAGAAAGAGGAAGGAGGCCTACGAGCAGTACTTC
- TRBJ1-1 TRBV3-1/TRBV3-2 - CASSQDPNRKNTEAFF TGTGCCAGCAGCCAAGATCCTAACCGTAAGAACACTGAAGCTTTCTTT